Listed below are T cell receptor beta chains from one sample, sequenced in a study of tumor-infiltrating lymphocytes in localized non-small cell lung cancer. Only in-frame clones appear in the TCRdb table, and some are missing; sequencing was by immunoSEQ multiplex PCR. The repertoire holds 13,000 to 15,000 clones, with 68% as singletons. The sample consisted of uninvolved lung tissue not adjacent to the tumor. The origin of the receptors is a human donor with non-small cell lung cancer. Each CDR3 is given with its conserved first and last residue. A D gene is named only where the DNA matches it firmly. Rows give clone size only sometimes, using once, few, many, or a class for an expanded clone.

CDR3	DNA	size	D	V	J
CASSTQYLTGELFF	TGTGCCAGCAGCACCCAATACCTTACCGGGGAGCTGTTTTTT	once	NA	TRBV13	TRBJ2-2
CSVVRDGNTDTQYF	TGCAGCGTTGTGCGGGACGGCAACACAGATACGCAGTATTTT	NA	NA	TRBV29-1	TRBJ2-3
CAWSVLKGGFLGTDTQYF	TGTGCCTGGAGTGTACTAAAAGGAGGGTTCTTGGGCACAGATACGCAGTATTTT	few	NA	TRBV30	TRBJ2-3
CASSRAQEKLFF	TGTGCCAGCAGCCGGGCCCAGGAAAAACTGTTTTTT	few	NA	TRBV7-8	TRBJ1-4
CASSFSGRYTGELFF	TGTGCCAGCAGTTTTTCGGGCCGCTACACCGGGGAGCTGTTTTTT	NA	NA	TRBV27	TRBJ2-2
CASRLISGNTIYF	TGTGCCAGCAGGCTTATCTCTGGAAACACCATATATTTT	NA	NA	TRBV28	TRBJ1-3
CASSTGPTEAFF	TGTGCCAGCAGCACAGGGCCCACTGAAGCTTTCTTT	NA	NA	TRBV28	TRBJ1-1
CSVVRDDYEQQYF	TGCAGCGTTGTCCGGGATGACTACGAGCAGCAGTACTTC	NA	NA	TRBV29-1	TRBJ2-7
CASSLTSQETQYF	TGTGCCAGCAGCCTAACAAGCCAAGAGACCCAGTACTTC	NA	NA	TRBV11-3	TRBJ2-5
CASSESAGDLNTEAFF	TGCGCCAGCAGTGAGTCGGCAGGGGACCTTAACACTGAAGCTTTCTTT	few	NA	TRBV10-2	TRBJ1-1
CASSFSQGHWYF	TGTGCCAGCAGCTTTTCACAGGGACATTGGTATTTT	NA	NA	TRBV7-9	TRBJ2-3
CASSFGPNIQYF	TGTGCCAGCAGCTTTGGCCCCAATATCCAGTACTTC	NA	NA	TRBV5-4	TRBJ2-5
CASSPIPENGYTF	TGTGCCAGTTCGCCGATTCCAGAAAATGGCTACACCTTC	few	NA	TRBV18	TRBJ1-2
CASSLTGEPGEKLFF	TGCGCCAGCAGCTTGACGGGGGAACCGGGTGAAAAACTGTTTTTT	few	NA	TRBV5-1	TRBJ1-4
CASSRAGTAGTGELFF	TGTGCCAGCAGCCGAGCCGGGACGGCGGGCACCGGGGAGCTGTTTTTT	NA	NA	TRBV5-4	TRBJ2-2
CASGPGQGRTDTQYF	TGCGCCAGCGGACCGGGACAGGGGAGGACAGATACGCAGTATTTT	NA	TRBD1	TRBV5-1	TRBJ2-3
CASSLKWGGGGTYEQYF	TGCGCCAGCAGCCTTAAATGGGGTGGAGGGGGAACCTACGAGCAGTACTTC	few	NA	TRBV4-1	TRBJ2-7
CASSVDIMNTEAFF	TGTGCCAGCAGCGTAGACATTATGAACACTGAAGCTTTCTTT	NA	NA	TRBV9	TRBJ1-1
CASSPHQGFTEAFF	TGTGCCAGCAGCCCCCATCAGGGCTTCACTGAAGCTTTCTTT	once	NA	TRBV14	TRBJ1-1
CASSPGVSSYEQYF	TGTGCCAGCAGTCCAGGGGTCAGCTCCTACGAGCAGTACTTC	NA	NA	TRBV6-5	TRBJ2-7
CASSLAGGPTDTQYF	TGTGCCAGCAGCTTAGCGGGCGGCCCCACAGATACGCAGTATTTT	NA	NA	TRBV7-2	TRBJ2-3
CASRGDNGAFLKYGYTF	TGTGCCAGCAGGGGGGACAACGGCGCTTTCTTAAAGTATGGCTACACCTTC	NA	NA	TRBV28	TRBJ1-2
CASSQDRGRTEAFF	TGTGCCAGCAGCCAAGATCGAGGCCGGACTGAAGCTTTCTTT	NA	NA	TRBV4-2	TRBJ1-1
CASSIAATYGEQYF	TGTGCCAGTAGTATAGCCGCAACATATGGGGAGCAGTACTTC	NA	NA	TRBV19	TRBJ2-7
CAWASHYGYTF	TGTGCCTGGGCCAGCCACTATGGCTACACCTTC	NA	NA	TRBV30	TRBJ1-2
CASSLRYSGPSSYEQYF	TGTGCCAGCAGCTTACGGTATTCCGGTCCCAGCTCCTACGAGCAGTACTTC	NA	NA	TRBV7-2	TRBJ2-7
CASRIEQGNSYNSPLHF	TGTGCCAGCAGGATCGAACAGGGGAACTCCTATAATTCACCCCTCCACTTT	NA	TRBD1	TRBV2	TRBJ1-6
CASSERRDQPQHF	TGTGCCAGCAGTGAAAGAAGGGATCAGCCCCAGCATTTT	few	NA	TRBV6-1	TRBJ1-5
CASGQGQGGETQYF	TGTGCCAGCGGTCAGGGACAGGGTGGAGAGACCCAGTACTTC	NA	TRBD1	TRBV5-5	TRBJ2-5
CASRPGQGATGNTIYF	TGTGCCAGCAGACCTGGACAGGGGGCGACTGGAAACACCATATATTTT	once	TRBD1	TRBV9	TRBJ1-3
CASSLLASRYYNSPLHF	TGTGCCAGCAGCTTATTGGCGTCGAGGTACTATAATTCACCCCTCCACTTT	NA	NA	TRBV7-2	TRBJ1-6
CASSSTGPYEQYF	TGTGCCAGCAGCTCTACCGGGCCCTACGAGCAGTACTTC	NA	NA	TRBV11-1	TRBJ2-7
CASSLAPRGISGANVLTF	TGTGCCAGCAGCTTAGCGCCTAGGGGGATCTCTGGGGCCAACGTCCTGACTTTC	NA	NA	TRBV7-2	TRBJ2-6
CASSYGIPSSGNTIYF	TGTGCCAGCAGTTACGGCATTCCGAGCTCTGGAAACACCATATATTTT	NA	NA	TRBV6-5	TRBJ1-3
CASSLDRTDTQYF	TGTGCCAGCAGCTTAGACAGGACAGATACGCAGTATTTT	NA	NA	TRBV7-8	TRBJ2-3
CASSQESYYQPQHF	TGCGCCAGCAGCCAAGAGAGTTACTATCAGCCCCAGCATTTT	NA	NA	TRBV4-3	TRBJ1-5
CASSAYYMDTQYF	TGCGCCAGCAGCGCGTACTACATGGATACGCAGTATTTT	NA	NA	TRBV4-3	TRBJ2-3
CASSSTGGPYNSPLHF	TGTGCCAGCAGCTCGACAGGGGGTCCCTATAATTCACCCCTCCACTTT	few	TRBD1	TRBV5-4	TRBJ1-6
CASSGGTSGSSYNEQFF	TGTGCCAGCAGCGGGGGGACTAGCGGGAGCTCCTACAATGAGCAGTTCTTC	NA	TRBD2	TRBV5-4	TRBJ2-1
CASSPLGQGGRDTEAFF	TGTGCCAGCTCACCCCTGGGGCAGGGGGGGAGGGACACTGAAGCTTTCTTT	few	TRBD1	TRBV18	TRBJ1-1
CASGGLGYREQYF	TGTGCCAGTGGGGGACTGGGTTACAGGGAGCAGTACTTC	NA	NA	TRBV27	TRBJ2-7
CASSYYGGVNTGELFF	TGTGCCAGCAGCTATTACGGCGGGGTGAACACCGGGGAGCTGTTTTTT	NA	NA	TRBV5-8	TRBJ2-2
CASSARDINEKLFF	TGTGCCAGCAGCGCCCGGGACATCAATGAAAAACTGTTTTTT	NA	NA	TRBV9	TRBJ1-4
CASSVRQGIETQYF	TGCGCCAGCAGCGTGCGACAGGGAATAGAGACCCAGTACTTC	NA	TRBD1	TRBV5-1	TRBJ2-5
CASSQDLGARNTEAFF	TGCGCCAGCAGCCAAGATTTAGGGGCGAGGAACACTGAAGCTTTCTTT	NA	NA	TRBV4-3	TRBJ1-1
CASSELWGAAAGYTF	TGTGCCAGCAGTGAATTGTGGGGCGCAGCGGCTGGCTACACCTTC	NA	NA	TRBV6-1	TRBJ1-2
CASTRNTGELFF	TGTGCCAGCACTAGGAACACCGGGGAGCTGTTTTTT	once	NA	TRBV6-6	TRBJ2-2
CASGSGPRGDEQFF	TGTGCCAGCGGCTCGGGGCCCAGGGGCGATGAGCAGTTCTTC	once	NA	TRBV7-8	TRBJ2-1
CASSLMENTEAFF	TGTGCCAGCAGTTTAATGGAGAACACTGAAGCTTTCTTT	few	NA	TRBV6-6	TRBJ1-1
CASRDKNTEAFF	TGTGCCAGCAGGGACAAGAACACTGAAGCTTTCTTT	NA	NA	TRBV2	TRBJ1-1
CASSLTSGGAGETQYF	TGTGCCAGCAGCCTCACTAGCGGGGGGGCGGGTGAGACCCAGTACTTC	NA	TRBD2	TRBV5-4	TRBJ2-5
CASSQDGGLGGYTF	TGTGCCAGCAGCCAAGATGGAGGGCTGGGCGGCTACACCTTC	NA	NA	TRBV4-2	TRBJ1-2
CASSLDGVTSPKETQYF	TGTGCCAGCAGCTTAGATGGGGTGACTTCACCTAAAGAGACCCAGTACTTC	NA	NA	TRBV11-3	TRBJ2-5